This TCR beta chain was profiled in a study of T-cell reconstitution after alpha-beta-depleted transplantation in children. Findings of the study overall: At the one-year point after transplant, T-cell counts and TCRbeta diversity were found to come mostly from T cells that had been newly produced. Where some patients showed high TCRbeta diversity at day 60, it came from recipient T cells and thymic progenitors that had survived. In patients about two months after transplant, alpha-beta T cells reportedly arose from several hundred expanded graft clones.

Turning to this clonotype: No antigen is known for it.

The library targeted TCRbeta and was prepared with unique molecular identifiers. TCRdb used MiXCR to reprocess the PCR reads, holding one entry per CDR3 protein. The table shows a few hundred thousand distinct CDR3 sequences, with 43% occurring only once. Germline V lookup: CDR1 SEHNR, CDR2 FQNEAQ (reference sequence). Between the trimmed V and J ends, which lost 8 bases and 2 bases, there was a span of 13 bases. The CDR3 covers 13 residues. The source of this sequence is a girl aged 2 to 9 with aplastic anemia, due to receive a stem cell transplant. The V gene is TRBV7-9, the J gene TRBJ2-7, with D possibly TRBD1 on 6 matching bases. The sequencing here drew on PBMCs, taken before TCRalphabeta/CD19-depleted stem cell transplant. DNA for the CDR3: TGTGCCAGCTCCGGGACACTCACCTACGAGCAGTACTTC. Its translation is CASSGTLTYEQYF.